Below are 23 T cell receptor beta chains sequenced from a single sample in a study of T-cell memory formation after mild COVID-19. TCRdb analysed the 5' RACE reads with MiXCR anew, one entry per CDR3 protein. In the table there are 470,000 or so distinct CDR3 sequences, roughly 20% of which are singletons. Source material: PBMCs or a T cell subset sorted from them (not recorded which). These receptor sequences come from an adult woman who had mild COVID-19 (a few samples of this study predate the infection). Cell type and time point are not known.

The gene calls are TRBV20-1 and TRBJ2-2, with D tentatively TRBD1 (5 bases). From germline, CDR1 is DFQATT and CDR2 SNEGSKA (reference sequence). The germline V and J ends were trimmed by 4 bases and 2 bases, with 14 bases remaining between them. The CDR3 runs to 15 residues. CDR3 protein: CSATKTTGNTGELFF. CDR3 bases: TGCAGTGCTACTAAGACCACAGGAAACACCGGGGAGCTGTTTTTT.

The rearrangement links TRBV15 to TRBJ1-4; 12 bases fit TRBD1. The CDR3 contains 19 residues. In germline, CDR1 is LNHNV, CDR2 YYDKDF (reference sequence). J lost 8 bases, V lost 0 bases, and 13 bases had no gene match. The CDR3 loop reads CATSRDAGTGGASKEKLFF. The CDR3 nucleotides read TGTGCCACCAGCAGAGATGCCGGGACAGGGGGCGCGAGTAAGGAAAAACTGTTTTTT.

The genes are TRBV7-2 and TRBJ2-3, with a possible D match to TRBD2 (5 bases). This CDR3 has 15 residues. Germline-derived CDR1 and CDR2 are SGHTA and FQGNSA. V dropped 5 bases and J dropped 0 bases, with 12 bases sitting between them. The CDR3 nucleotides are TGTGCCAGCAGCACCCTGAGGACTAGCACAGATACGCAGTATTTT. Protein product: CASSTLRTSTDTQYF.

There are many counts of this clonotype. The chain couples TRBV9 to TRBJ1-1; 8 bases align to TRBD1. V gave up 3 bases and J gave up 0 bases; unmatched junction bases: 4. The CDR3 is 15 amino acids. Germline CDR1 is SGDLS and CDR2 is YYNGEE. In nucleotides, the CDR3 is TGTGCCAGCAGCGCGGGGGACAGGCTGAACACTGAAGCTTTCTTT. Amino acids: CASSAGDRLNTEAFF.

This chain uses TRBV20-1 with TRBJ2-5; D uncertain. CDR1 and CDR2 (germline): DFQATT, SNEGSKA (reference sequence). Trimming removed 3 bases from V and 4 bases from J, with 12 bases in between. The CDR3 loop spans 13 amino acids. CDR3 coding DNA: TGCAGTGCTAGTATCCCAGGACGAGAGACCCAGTACTTC. It yields the protein CSASIPGRETQYF.

The chain combines TRBV7-6 with TRBJ2-7; 10 positions match TRBD2. CDR1 and CDR2 (germline): SGHVS, FNYEAQ. This CDR3 comprises 14 residues. Trimming at V came to 5 bases and at J to 2 bases, leaving 3 bases not matched to a gene. CDR3 in amino acids: CASSTTSGAYEQYF. The CDR3 DNA sequence: TGTGCCAGCAGCACAACTAGCGGGGCCTACGAGCAGTACTTC.

The V call is TRBV4-1, the J call TRBJ2-1, with D maybe TRBD1 (5 bases). V was trimmed by 4 bases and J by 7 bases, leaving 20 bases between them. The CDR3 runs to 16 residues. CDR1 is MGHRA, CDR2 YSYEKL, per germline. The CDR3 region has the DNA TGCGCCAGCAGCCTATCCCCTAAGGGGATAGGGAATGAGCAGTTCTTC. Amino acid sequence: CASSLSPKGIGNEQFF.

This chain connects TRBV30 to TRBJ2-7; 8 nucleotides line up with TRBD1. V lost 4 bases to trimming and J lost 7 bases; unmatched junction nucleotides: 9. The CDR3 has 13 amino acids. CDR1 and CDR2 (germline): GTSNPN, SVGIG (reference sequence). CDR3 nucleotides: TGTGCCTGGACCCGGGACAGGCGGAGGGAGCAGTACTTC. Protein product: CAWTRDRRREQYF.

The chain combines TRBV12-3 or TRBV12-4 with TRBJ2-3, with 7 bases aligning to TRBD2. The CDR3 totals 15 residues. V lost 6 bases, J lost 2 bases, and 8 bases stayed unmatched. CDR3 sequence (DNA): TGTGCCAGCAGCCCCTGGGGGGGTAACACAGATACGCAGTATTTT. Translation gives CASSPWGGNTDTQYF.

This chain links TRBV7-2 with TRBJ1-2, with a possible D match to TRBD1 (5 bases). Germline values: CDR1 SGHTA, CDR2 FQGNSA. The length of the CDR3 is 13 residues. Trimming took off 3 bases at V and 8 bases at J, with 13 bases between the two ends. CDR3 protein: CASSFQGTGGYTF. The CDR3 DNA is TGTGCCAGCAGCTTCCAGGGAACGGGGGGCTACACCTTC. Full variable domain (rest looked up from reference TRBV7-2 and TRBJ1-2): GAGVSQSPSNKVTEKGKDVELRCDPISGHTALYWYRQSLGQGLEFLIYFQGNSAPDKSGLPSDRFSAERTGGSVSTLTIQRTQQEDSAVYLCASSFQGTGGYTFGSGTRLTVV.

J is TRBJ2-1 and V is TRBV12-5; 15 bases are a match to TRBD2. CDR3 length: 18 residues. The germline CDR1 and CDR2 sequences are LGHNT and FRNRAP. V gave up 5 bases and J gave up 2 bases; unmatched junction bases: 7. The CDR3: CASGPKGLAGGPYNEQFF. Here the CDR3 DNA reads TGTGCTAGTGGTCCGAAAGGACTAGCGGGAGGGCCCTACAATGAGCAGTTCTTC.

V and J are TRBV11-3 and TRBJ1-1; tentative D call: TRBD1 (5 bases). This CDR3 region has 19 residues. V was trimmed by 3 bases and J by 3 bases, leaving 26 bases between them. The germline CDR1 and CDR2 sequences are SGHNT and YENEEA. CDR3 in amino acids: CASSFEGLGARRVDTEAFF. The CDR3 coding sequence is TGTGCCAGCAGCTTCGAAGGATTAGGGGCGCGGAGGGTAGACACTGAAGCTTTCTTT.

The chain joins TRBV18 to TRBJ2-2, with TRBD1 matching 10 bases. The germline gives CDR1 KGHSH, CDR2 LQKENI. The CDR3 length is 14 residues. Trimming took 5 bases from V and 8 from J; bases not matched to a gene: 5. The CDR3 is CASSTDRGQGELFF. DNA for the CDR3: TGTGCCAGCTCAACCGACAGGGGGCAAGGGGAGCTGTTTTTT.

This clonotype was detected ten times or more. The chain's CDR3 is CASSPGVGTGDFNEQFF. The CDR3 DNA reads as TGTGCCAGCAGCCCGGGGGTCGGGACAGGGGACTTCAATGAGCAGTTCTTC. V usage is TRBV7-8 and J usage is TRBJ2-1; 10 bases match TRBD1. The trim removed 5 bases at V and 6 bases at J, leaving 13 bases unmatched. Per germline, CDR1 SGHVS and CDR2 FQNEAQ. The CDR3 is made up of 17 amino acids.

V gene TRBV6-1 combines with J gene TRBJ2-5, with 7 bases that match TRBD2. CDR1 is MNHNS, CDR2 SASEGT, per germline. This CDR3 comprises 16 residues. V was clipped by 0 bases and J by 2 bases; unmatched bases: 6. CDR3 coding DNA: TGTGCCAGCAGTGAAGCGTTTGGCGGGGGACAAGAGACCCAGTACTTC. Protein sequence: CASSEAFGGGQETQYF.

This clonotype was detected only a few times. The chain recombines TRBV7-6 with TRBJ2-6; 7 nucleotides line up with TRBD1. The CDR3 contains 18 residues. Germline CDR1 SGHVS, CDR2 FNYEAQ. The trim removed 4 bases at V and 0 bases at J, leaving 9 bases unmatched. The DNA for the CDR3 is TGTGCCAGCAGCTGGCCCCGACAGGGCGACTCTGGGGCCAACGTCCTGACTTTC. Its translation: CASSWPRQGDSGANVLTF. The full variable domain, rest sourced from reference TRBV7-6 and TRBJ2-6, is GAGVSQSPRYKVTKRGQDVALRCDPISGHVSLYWYRQALGQGPEFLTYFNYEAQQDKSGLPNDRFSAERPEGSISTLTIQRTEQRDSAMYRCASSWPRQGDSGANVLTFGAGSRLTVL.

This clonotype was counted between two and nine times. V usage is TRBV7-9 and J usage is TRBJ1-1; 7 bases map to TRBD1. The V gene end was trimmed by 1 base and the J gene end by 2 bases; junction bases not matched to a gene: 4. The CDR3 runs to 15 residues. Germline values: CDR1 SEHNR, CDR2 FQNEAQ (reference sequence). The CDR3, as DNA: TGTGCCAGCAGCTTAGTTTGGGACAGAAACACTGAAGCTTTCTTT. It encodes CASSLVWDRNTEAFF. The full variable domain, with the rest looked up from reference TRBV7-9 and TRBJ1-1, is DTGVSQNPRHKITKRGQNVTFRCDPISEHNRLYWYRQTLGQGPEFLTYFQNEAQLEKSRLLSDRFSAERPKGSFSTLEIQRTEQGDSAMYLCASSLVWDRNTEAFFGQGTRLTVV.

This clonotype was observed once. V is TRBV30 and J is TRBJ1-1; 7 bases align to TRBD1. Germline loops: CDR1 GTSNPN, CDR2 SVGIG (reference sequence). CDR3 length: 13 residues. J was trimmed by 2 bases and V by 4 bases; bases with no gene match: 4. In DNA, the CDR3 is TGTGCCTGGACGAGACAGGGAAACACTGAAGCTTTCTTT. Its translation: CAWTRQGNTEAFF.

The genes are TRBV6-5 and TRBJ2-4; 7 bases fit TRBD2. Trimming removed 6 bases from V and 5 bases from J; junction bases left unmatched: 7. The V gene's germline CDR1 is MNHEY and CDR2 SVGAGI. This CDR3 has 14 amino acids. CDR3 nucleotides: TGTGCCAGCAGGCCGGGACTAACAGAAAACATTCAGTACTTC. This sequence encodes CASRPGLTENIQYF.

The chain employs TRBV2 and TRBJ2-2; 8 bases line up with TRBD1. The germline V gene encodes CDR1 SNHLY and CDR2 FYNNEI. The V and J ends lost 8 bases and 1 base, in that order; junction bases with no gene match: 3. The CDR3 spans 14 residues. This CDR3 is CASVGTGNTGELFF. The CDR3, as DNA: TGTGCCAGCGTGGGGACAGGGAACACCGGGGAGCTGTTTTTT.

This clonotype was detected only a few times. The V gene is TRBV7-8, the J gene TRBJ2-3, with 8 bases that match TRBD2. Germline CDR1 is SGHVS and CDR2 is FQNEAQ. This CDR3 contains 16 residues. Losses at the gene ends were 2 bases for V and 3 bases for J; bases not matched to a gene: 7. The DNA of the CDR3 is TGTGCCAGCAGCTTACCGGCAAGCGGGGGTACAGATACGCAGTATTTT. Its protein product is CASSLPASGGTDTQYF.

The chain joins TRBV6-1 to TRBJ2-3; TRBD1 is a possible D gene (6 bases). CDR3 length: 16 amino acids. V was clipped by 2 bases and J by 1 base, with 13 bases between them. Germline V lookup: CDR1 MNHNS, CDR2 SASEGT. The DNA for the CDR3 is TGTGCCAGCAGTGAATTTGGGGCAGGGGGCACAGATACGCAGTATTTT. Translation gives CASSEFGAGGTDTQYF.

This clonotype was seen more than once but under ten times. The chain has TRBV3-1 and TRBJ2-5, with 8 positions matching TRBD2. The J segment lost 2 bases and the V segment lost 1 base, leaving 6 bases of the junction unmatched. The CDR3 sequence is 16 residues long. Germline CDR1 and CDR2: LGHDT and YNNKEL (reference sequence). The CDR3 DNA follows: TGTGCCAGCAGCCAAGGGGCCCGGGGGGGACAAGAGACCCAGTACTTC. Protein: CASSQGARGGQETQYF.